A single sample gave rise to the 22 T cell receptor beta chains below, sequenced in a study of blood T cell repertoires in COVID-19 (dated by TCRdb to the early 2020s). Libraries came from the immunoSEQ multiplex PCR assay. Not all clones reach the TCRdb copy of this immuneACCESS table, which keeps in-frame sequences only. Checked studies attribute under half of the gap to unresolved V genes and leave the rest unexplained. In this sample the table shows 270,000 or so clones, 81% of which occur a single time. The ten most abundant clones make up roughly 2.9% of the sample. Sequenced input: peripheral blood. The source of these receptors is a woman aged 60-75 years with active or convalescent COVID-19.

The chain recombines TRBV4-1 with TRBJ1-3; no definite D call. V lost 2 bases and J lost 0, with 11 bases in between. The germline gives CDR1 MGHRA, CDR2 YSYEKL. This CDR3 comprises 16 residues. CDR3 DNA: TGCGCCAGCAGCCAATACCACGCGGTCTCTGGAAACACCATATATTTT. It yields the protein CASSQYHAVSGNTIYF.

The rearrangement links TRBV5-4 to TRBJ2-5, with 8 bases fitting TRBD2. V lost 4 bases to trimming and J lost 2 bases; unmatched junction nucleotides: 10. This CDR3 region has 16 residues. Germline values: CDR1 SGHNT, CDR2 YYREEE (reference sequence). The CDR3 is CASSGRRGGTQETQYF. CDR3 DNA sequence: TGTGCCAGCAGCGGCAGGCGCGGGGGGACTCAAGAGACCCAGTACTTC.

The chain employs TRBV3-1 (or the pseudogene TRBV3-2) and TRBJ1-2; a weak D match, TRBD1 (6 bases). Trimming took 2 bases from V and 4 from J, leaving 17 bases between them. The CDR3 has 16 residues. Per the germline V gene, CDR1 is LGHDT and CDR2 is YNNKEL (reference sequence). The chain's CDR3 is CASSQTTGRGGYGYTF. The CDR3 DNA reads TGTGCCAGCAGCCAAACCACAGGGAGAGGAGGCTATGGCTACACCTTC.

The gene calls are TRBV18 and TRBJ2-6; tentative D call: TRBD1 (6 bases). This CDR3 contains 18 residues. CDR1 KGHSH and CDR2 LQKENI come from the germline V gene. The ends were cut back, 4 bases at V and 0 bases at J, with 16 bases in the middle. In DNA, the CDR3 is TGTGCCAGCTCACTGCAGGCTACAGGGAGCTCTGGGGCCAACGTCCTGACTTTC. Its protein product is CASSLQATGSSGANVLTF.

The CDR3 spells CSVVAESYEQYF. CDR3 in DNA: TGCAGCGTTGTGGCGGAGAGCTACGAGCAGTACTTC. The chain couples TRBV29-1 to TRBJ2-7; D gene uncertain. Trimming pared 4 bases from V and 3 bases from J, leaving 10 bases between. CDR1 is SQVTM and CDR2 is ANQGSEA in the germline V gene. The CDR3 is 12 residues long.

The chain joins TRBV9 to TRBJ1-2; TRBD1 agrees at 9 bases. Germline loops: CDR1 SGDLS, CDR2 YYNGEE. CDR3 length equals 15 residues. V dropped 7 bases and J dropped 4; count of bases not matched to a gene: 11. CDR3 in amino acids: CASAAGGQGFYGYTF. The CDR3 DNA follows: TGTGCCAGCGCTGCCGGAGGACAGGGGTTCTATGGCTACACCTTC.

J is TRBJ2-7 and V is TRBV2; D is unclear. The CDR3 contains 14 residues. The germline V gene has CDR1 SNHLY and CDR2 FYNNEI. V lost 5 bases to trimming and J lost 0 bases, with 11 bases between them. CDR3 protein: CASSPIRTSYEQYF. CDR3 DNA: TGTGCCAGCAGTCCTATACGTACCTCCTACGAGCAGTACTTC.

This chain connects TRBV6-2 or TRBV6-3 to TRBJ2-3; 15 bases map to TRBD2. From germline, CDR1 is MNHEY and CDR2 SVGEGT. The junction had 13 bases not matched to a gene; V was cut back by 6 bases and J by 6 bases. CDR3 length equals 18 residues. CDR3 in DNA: TGTGCCAGCAGCCGACAGGGACTAGCGGGGGGTAGTCCGGATACGCAGTATTTT. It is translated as CASSRQGLAGGSPDTQYF.

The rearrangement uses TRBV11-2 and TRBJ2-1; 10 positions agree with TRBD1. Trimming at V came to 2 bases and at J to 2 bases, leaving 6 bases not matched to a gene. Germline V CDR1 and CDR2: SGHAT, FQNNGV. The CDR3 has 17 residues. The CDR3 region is CASSLIPGTGAYNEQFF. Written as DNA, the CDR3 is TGTGCCAGCAGCTTAATTCCCGGGACAGGGGCCTACAATGAGCAGTTCTTC.

The CDR3 region is CSVGRGETQYF. As DNA, the CDR3 is TGCAGCGTCGGACGGGGGGAGACCCAGTACTTC. The chain employs TRBV29-1 and TRBJ2-5; D is possibly TRBD2 (6 bases). Per germline, CDR1 SQVTM and CDR2 ANQGSEA. The CDR3 is 11 amino acids. The ends were cut back, 6 bases at V and 5 bases at J, with 10 bases in the middle. The full variable domain, with the rest looked up from reference TRBV29-1 and TRBJ2-5, is SAVISQKPSRDICQRGTSLTIQCQVDSQVTMMFWYRQQPGQSLTLIATANQGSEATYESGFVIDKFPISRPNLTFSTLTVSNMSPEDSSIYLCSVGRGETQYFGPGTRLLVL.

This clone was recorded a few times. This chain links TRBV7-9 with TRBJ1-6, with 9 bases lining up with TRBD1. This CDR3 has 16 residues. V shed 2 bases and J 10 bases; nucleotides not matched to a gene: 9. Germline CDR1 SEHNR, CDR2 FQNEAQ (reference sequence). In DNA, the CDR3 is TGTGCCAGCAGCTTATCTAGCGGACAGGGGAAATCACCCCTCCACTTT. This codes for CASSLSSGQGKSPLHF.

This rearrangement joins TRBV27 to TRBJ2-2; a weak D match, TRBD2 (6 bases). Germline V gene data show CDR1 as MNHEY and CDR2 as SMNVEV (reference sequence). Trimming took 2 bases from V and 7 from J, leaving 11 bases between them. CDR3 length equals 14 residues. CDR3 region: CASSLDGGDGELFF. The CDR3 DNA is TGTGCCAGCAGTTTAGACGGGGGAGACGGGGAGCTGTTTTTT.

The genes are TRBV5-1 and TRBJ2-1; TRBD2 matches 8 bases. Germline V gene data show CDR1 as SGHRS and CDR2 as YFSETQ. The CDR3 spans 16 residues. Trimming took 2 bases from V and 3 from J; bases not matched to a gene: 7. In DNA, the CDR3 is TGCGCCAGCAGCTTAGAACTAGCGGACCGCTACAATGAGCAGTTCTTC. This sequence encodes CASSLELADRYNEQFF.

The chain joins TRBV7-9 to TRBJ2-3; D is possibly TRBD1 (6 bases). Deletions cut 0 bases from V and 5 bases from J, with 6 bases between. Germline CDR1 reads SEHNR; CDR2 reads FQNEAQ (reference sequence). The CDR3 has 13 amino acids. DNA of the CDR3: TGTGCCAGCAGCTTAGCAGGGGGAGATACGCAGTATTTT. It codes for CASSLAGGDTQYF.

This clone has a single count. This CDR3 is CASSQVYRGWGGYTF. CDR3 coding DNA: TGTGCCAGCAGCCAAGTTTACAGGGGGTGGGGAGGCTACACCTTC. The V and J genes are TRBV27 and TRBJ1-2, with 8 positions matching TRBD1. The CDR3 runs to 15 residues. After removal of 6 bases from V and 8 bases from J, the junction contained 14 bases not matched to a gene. Germline values: CDR1 MNHEY, CDR2 SMNVEV (reference sequence).

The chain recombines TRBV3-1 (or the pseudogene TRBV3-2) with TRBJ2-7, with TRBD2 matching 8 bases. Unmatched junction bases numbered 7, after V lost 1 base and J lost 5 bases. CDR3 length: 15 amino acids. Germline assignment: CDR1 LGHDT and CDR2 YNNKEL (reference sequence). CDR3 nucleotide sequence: TGTGCCAGCAGCCAAGTCGGGGGGGCCCTGCACGAGCAGTACTTC. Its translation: CASSQVGGALHEQYF.

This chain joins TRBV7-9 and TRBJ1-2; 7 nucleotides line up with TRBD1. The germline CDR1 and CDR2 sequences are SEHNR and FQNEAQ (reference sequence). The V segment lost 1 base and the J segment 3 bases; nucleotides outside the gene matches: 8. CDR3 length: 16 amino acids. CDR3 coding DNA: TGTGCCAGCAGCTTAGACGGGGACAGCTCCCACTATGGCTACACCTTC. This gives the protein CASSLDGDSSHYGYTF. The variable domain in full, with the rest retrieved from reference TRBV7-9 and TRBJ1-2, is DTGVSQNPRHKITKRGQNVTFRCDPISEHNRLYWYRQTLGQGPEFLTYFQNEAQLEKSRLLSDRFSAERPKGSFSTLEIQRTEQGDSAMYLCASSLDGDSSHYGYTFGSGTRLTVV.

Written as DNA, the CDR3 is TGTGCCAGCAGCTTAGGCTCCGGGATCCCTCCTTACGAGCAGTACTTC. Residues: CASSLGSGIPPYEQYF. The genes are TRBV7-6 and TRBJ2-7; TRBD2 might be the D (5 bases). CDR1 is SGHVS and CDR2 is FNYEAQ in the germline V gene. This CDR3 is 16 amino acids long. Trimming left V 1 base short and J 4 bases short, with 17 bases between. The complete variable domain, with remaining parts taken from reference TRBV7-6 and TRBJ2-7, reads GAGVSQSPRYKVTKRGQDVALRCDPISGHVSLYWYRQALGQGPEFLTYFNYEAQQDKSGLPNDRFSAERPEGSISTLTIQRTEQRDSAMYRCASSLGSGIPPYEQYFGPGTRLTVT.

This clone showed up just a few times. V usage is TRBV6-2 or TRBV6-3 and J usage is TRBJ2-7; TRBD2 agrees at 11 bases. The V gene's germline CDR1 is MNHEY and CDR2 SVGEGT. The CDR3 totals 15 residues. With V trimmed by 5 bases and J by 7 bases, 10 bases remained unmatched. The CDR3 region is CASSLTSGGKIEQYF. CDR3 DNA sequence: TGTGCCAGCAGTCTCACTAGCGGGGGTAAAATTGAGCAGTACTTC.

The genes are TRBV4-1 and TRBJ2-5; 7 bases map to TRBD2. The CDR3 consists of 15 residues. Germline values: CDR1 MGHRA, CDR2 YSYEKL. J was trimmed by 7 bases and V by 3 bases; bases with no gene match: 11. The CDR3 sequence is CASSQLAVAFGTQYF. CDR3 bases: TGCGCCAGCAGCCAGCTAGCGGTGGCTTTCGGGACCCAGTACTTC.

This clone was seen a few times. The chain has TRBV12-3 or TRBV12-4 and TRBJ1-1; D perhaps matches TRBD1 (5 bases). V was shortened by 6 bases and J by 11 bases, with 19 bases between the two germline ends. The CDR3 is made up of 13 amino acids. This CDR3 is CASSMTAGTVAFF. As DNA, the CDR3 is TGTGCCAGCAGCATGACGGCAGGGACTGTTGCTTTCTTT.

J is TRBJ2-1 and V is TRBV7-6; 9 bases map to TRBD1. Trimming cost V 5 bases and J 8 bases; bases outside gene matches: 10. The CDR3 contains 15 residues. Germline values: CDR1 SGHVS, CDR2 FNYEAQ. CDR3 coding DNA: TGTGCCAGCAGCGCGGCCGGGACAGGGATGGATGAGCAGTTCTTC. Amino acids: CASSAAGTGMDEQFF.